This T cell receptor beta chain was sequenced in a study of glioma-infiltrating T cells. CDR1 and CDR2 (germline): SQVTM, ANQGSEA. The V gene end was trimmed by 8 bases and the J gene end by 7 bases; junction bases not matched to a gene: 11. The CDR3 is made up of 13 amino acids. In its sample, this clonotype was seen many times. The iRepertoire nested amplicon-rescue multiplex PCR amplified TCR alpha and beta CDR3s from RNA. TCRdb independently ran MiXCR on the multiplex PCR reads; one entry per CDR3 protein. There are over 80,000 distinct CDR3 sequences in the sample; roughly 40% occur only once, and more than 30% lies in the top ten.

Specimen: glioma tissue, nonneoplastic brain tissue, or PBMCs (not recorded which). The V gene is TRBV29-1, the J gene TRBJ2-1, with 7 bases fitting TRBD2. The sequence came from a human donor with low-grade glioma or glioblastoma, undergoing nonglioma brain surgery, or in good health (not recorded which). CDR3 region: CSQTAGDRNEQFF. The CDR3, as DNA: TGCAGCCAGACCGCGGGGGATAGGAATGAGCAGTTCTTC.